These 30 T cell receptor beta chains originate from one sample sequenced in a study of cytomegalovirus exposure and HLA in healthy donors. PCR primers comprised 60 Vbeta and 13 Jbeta primers. The data were produced by immunoSEQ multiplex PCR, yet TCRdb's version contains in-frame clones alone and is incomplete. The sample consists of around 210,000 clones, roughly 81% of them appearing once. Sequenced input: PBMCs. These receptors were taken from a girl aged 2 to 10 in good health and CMV-seronegative.

The chain joins TRBV5-1 to TRBJ1-2, with D perhaps matching TRBD1 (6 bases). The germline V gene has CDR1 SGHRS and CDR2 YFSETQ. This CDR3 has 15 residues. V lost 0 bases and J 4 bases, leaving 13 bases between the germline ends. Written as DNA, the CDR3 is TGCGCCAGCAGCTTGGAGCCAGGGGTTGGCTATGGCTACACCTTC. Its protein is CASSLEPGVGYGYTF.

The chain employs TRBV15 and TRBJ2-2, with D perhaps matching TRBD2 (5 bases). Looked up from germline, CDR1 is LNHNV and CDR2 is YYDKDF (reference sequence). This CDR3 spans 16 amino acids. Between the trimmed V and J ends, which lost 1 base and 3 bases, there was a span of 12 bases. This chain's CDR3 is CATSRAYQRYTGELFF. CDR3 nucleotides: TGTGCCACCAGCAGAGCCTACCAGCGGTACACCGGGGAGCTGTTTTTT.

The chain is built from TRBV7-9 and TRBJ2-2; D remains ambiguous. The CDR3 has 14 residues. The V gene lost 1 base and the J gene lost 3 bases, with 6 bases spanning the gap. Germline CDR1 is SEHNR and CDR2 is FQNEAQ (reference sequence). The CDR3: CASSLVRDTGELFF. As DNA, the CDR3 is TGTGCCAGCAGCTTAGTACGGGACACCGGGGAGCTGTTTTTT.

The chain recombines TRBV5-4 with TRBJ2-5; 11 nucleotides align to TRBD2. V gave up 4 bases and J gave up 5 bases; unmatched junction bases: 13. The CDR3 has 17 amino acids. Germline assignment: CDR1 SGHNT and CDR2 YYREEE (reference sequence). The CDR3 loop is CASSLNLAGGPEETQYF. The CDR3 DNA is TGTGCCAGCAGCCTGAATTTAGCGGGGGGGCCGGAGGAGACCCAGTACTTC.

The chain couples TRBV19 to TRBJ1-1; TRBD1 matches 8 bases. Germline V lookup: CDR1 LNHDA, CDR2 SQIVND (reference sequence). V trimming: 4 bases; J trimming: 5 bases; junction bases outside the gene matches: 12. This CDR3 is built from 16 residues. The CDR3 DNA sequence: TGTGCCAGTAGTAGACAGGGGATCAATCAGGGGACTGAAGCTTTCTTT. It is translated as CASSRQGINQGTEAFF.

The gene calls are TRBV7-8 and TRBJ2-7, with D possibly matching TRBD1 (5 bases). CDR1 and CDR2 from the germline V gene are SGHVS and FQNEAQ. This CDR3 region has 15 residues. The V gene lost 2 bases and the J gene lost 2 bases, with 13 bases spanning the gap. The CDR3 region is CASSLFQGGAYEQYF. CDR3 in DNA: TGTGCCAGCAGCTTATTTCAGGGCGGAGCCTACGAGCAGTACTTC.

V usage is TRBV5-1 and J usage is TRBJ2-7; weak D call: TRBD2 (6 bases). Deletions cut 1 base from V and 0 bases from J, with 11 bases between. In germline, CDR1 is SGHRS, CDR2 YFSETQ. The CDR3 is 15 amino acids. The DNA of the CDR3 is TGCGCCAGCAGCTTGACTAGCAGCTTCTCCTACGAGCAGTACTTC. Translated: CASSLTSSFSYEQYF.

The chain combines TRBV13 with TRBJ2-7, with a weak D call TRBD1 (7 bases). The length of the CDR3 is 17 residues. Trimming removed 7 bases at V and 3 bases at J, with 25 bases between. Per germline, CDR1 PRHDT and CDR2 FYEKMQ (reference sequence). CDR3 sequence reads: CASTPAGGYQADYEQYF. CDR3 DNA: TGTGCCAGCACCCCGGCAGGGGGGTATCAAGCGGACTACGAGCAGTACTTC.

The chain combines TRBV7-9 with TRBJ1-2; 8 bases map to TRBD1. Looked up from germline, CDR1 is SEHNR and CDR2 is FQNEAQ (reference sequence). The CDR3 extends over 14 amino acids. V shed 2 bases, J shed 6 bases, and the junction held 5 bases outside the gene matches. As DNA, the CDR3 is TGTGCCAGCAGCTTACAAAACAGGGGGAATGGCTACACCTTC. Translating it yields CASSLQNRGNGYTF.

The gene calls are TRBV5-5 and TRBJ1-1, with 7 bases fitting TRBD1. Trimming cost V 3 bases and J 1 base; bases outside gene matches: 9. CDR1 and CDR2 from the germline V gene are SGHKS and YYEKEE (reference sequence). This CDR3 is 16 amino acids long. The DNA for the CDR3 is TGTGCCAGCAGCTGGGACGACCGACAGGGGAACACTGAAGCTTTCTTT. This translates into CASSWDDRQGNTEAFF.

The chain recombines TRBV5-4 with TRBJ2-5; 9 bases are a match to TRBD2. Per germline, CDR1 SGHNT and CDR2 YYREEE (reference sequence). J was trimmed by 4 bases and V by 4 bases; bases with no gene match: 11. The CDR3 spans 16 residues. In nucleotides, the CDR3 is TGTGCCAGCAGCCGGGCCGGGACTAGCAGAACAGAGACCCAGTACTTC. Residues: CASSRAGTSRTETQYF.

The V gene is TRBV2, the J gene TRBJ1-1; D possibly corresponds to TRBD1 (5 bases). Trimming left V 2 bases short and J 4 bases short, with 17 bases between. CDR3 length: 16 amino acids. Germline V gene sequence: CDR1 SNHLY, CDR2 FYNNEI. The CDR3 DNA follows: TGTGCCAGCAGTGAATTCTCAGGGTCTATCGGCACTGAAGCTTTCTTT. Its translation is CASSEFSGSIGTEAFF.

This clone showed up just once. The chain joins TRBV6-1 to TRBJ2-7; the match to TRBD1 covers 7 bases. This CDR3 has 14 amino acids. J lost 1 base, V lost 6 bases, and 6 bases had no gene match. CDR1 MNHNS and CDR2 SASEGT come from the germline V gene. This CDR3 is CASSPDRASYEQYF. CDR3 nucleotide sequence: TGTGCCAGCAGCCCCGACAGGGCTTCCTACGAGCAGTACTTC.

This sequence joins TRBV11-2 and TRBJ2-1; TRBD1 matches at 8 bases. The V gene end was trimmed by 5 bases and the J gene end by 0 bases; junction bases not matched to a gene: 9. The CDR3 length is 17 residues. Germline CDR1 and CDR2: SGHAT and FQNNGV. The chain's CDR3 is CASSPNRGIGSYNEQFF. The CDR3 DNA follows: TGTGCCAGCAGCCCAAACAGGGGGATCGGCTCCTACAATGAGCAGTTCTTC.

The chain recombines TRBV27 with TRBJ2-1; TRBD2 matches at 10 bases. V shed 2 bases and J 3 bases; nucleotides not matched to a gene: 4. This CDR3 is 16 amino acids long. CDR1 MNHEY and CDR2 SMNVEV come from the germline V gene (reference sequence). CDR3 DNA: TGTGCCAGCAGTTTAAGTAGCGGGAGGAGCTACAATGAGCAGTTCTTC. It translates to CASSLSSGRSYNEQFF.

The V call is TRBV5-4, the J call TRBJ2-1; 11 bases match TRBD2. The J segment lost 3 bases and the V segment lost 2 bases, leaving 1 base of the junction unmatched. The CDR3 is made up of 15 amino acids. Germline loops: CDR1 SGHNT, CDR2 YYREEE (reference sequence). The CDR3 coding sequence is TGTGCCAGCAGCTTAACTAGCGGGAGCTACAATGAGCAGTTCTTC. This gives the protein CASSLTSGSYNEQFF.

This chain joins TRBV15 and TRBJ2-1; perhaps TRBD2 as D (6 bases). Trimming took 3 bases from V and 5 from J, leaving 8 bases between them. The CDR3 contains 13 residues. From germline, CDR1 is LNHNV and CDR2 YYDKDF (reference sequence). CDR3 coding DNA: TGTGCCACCAGCAGGGGACTTGACAATGAGCAGTTCTTC. Its protein is CATSRGLDNEQFF.

The chain links TRBV7-6 to TRBJ2-5, with TRBD2 matching 7 bases. Germline CDR1 reads SGHVS; CDR2 reads FNYEAQ. J lost 3 bases, V lost 5 bases, and 12 bases had no gene match. The CDR3 contains 16 residues. CDR3 sequence (DNA): TGTGCCAGCAGCGCGGGACCCGGGACTACCGAAGAGACCCAGTACTTC. Encoded protein: CASSAGPGTTEETQYF. The variable domain in full, completed from reference TRBV7-6 and TRBJ2-5, reads GAGVSQSPRYKVTKRGQDVALRCDPISGHVSLYWYRQALGQGPEFLTYFNYEAQQDKSGLPNDRFSAERPEGSISTLTIQRTEQRDSAMYRCASSAGPGTTEETQYFGPGTRLLVL.

The chain couples TRBV7-6 to TRBJ2-1, with 13 positions matching TRBD2. V gave up 5 bases and J gave up 5 bases; unmatched junction bases: 6. The CDR3 loop spans 16 amino acids. CDR1 and CDR2 (germline): SGHVS, FNYEAQ. CDR3 bases: TGTGCCAGCAGCCGACCGACTAGCGGGAGGCACAATGAGCAGTTCTTC. Its translation: CASSRPTSGRHNEQFF. Full variable domain (outside the CDR3, taken from reference TRBV7-6 and TRBJ2-1): GAGVSQSPRYKVTKRGQDVALRCDPISGHVSLYWYRQALGQGPEFLTYFNYEAQQDKSGLPNDRFSAERPEGSISTLTIQRTEQRDSAMYRCASSRPTSGRHNEQFFGPGTRLTVL.

This chain uses TRBV10-1 with TRBJ2-1; 12 positions agree with TRBD2. CDR1 and CDR2 (germline): WNHNN, SYGVQD (reference sequence). The CDR3 consists of 14 residues. V was clipped by 10 bases and J by 7 bases; unmatched bases: 8. The CDR3 DNA sequence: TGCGCCACCGTACTAGCGGGAGGACATAATGAGCAGTTCTTC. It is translated as CATVLAGGHNEQFF.

This clone has only one observation. The genes are TRBV18 and TRBJ2-5, with D perhaps TRBD1 (5 bases). The CDR3 runs to 13 residues. The germline V gene has CDR1 KGHSH and CDR2 LQKENI. Trimming removed 4 bases from V and 6 bases from J, with 12 bases in between. Written as DNA, the CDR3 is TGTGCCAGCTCACTAGACAGTTTGCAGACCCAGTACTTC. Amino acids: CASSLDSLQTQYF.

V is TRBV7-8 and J is TRBJ1-2; D possibly corresponds to TRBD1 (6 bases). Germline lookup yields CDR1 SGHVS and CDR2 FQNEAQ. The length of the CDR3 is 16 residues. V lost 8 bases and J 0 bases, leaving 19 bases between the germline ends. The CDR3 DNA is TGTGCCAGCGGGTATCGCTTAACAGGGACTAACTATGGCTACACCTTC. This translates into CASGYRLTGTNYGYTF.

This chain joins TRBV6-1 and TRBJ1-2; 9 bases line up with TRBD1. V dropped 2 bases and J dropped 0; count of bases not matched to a gene: 7. Germline V lookup: CDR1 MNHNS, CDR2 SASEGT. This CDR3 is 17 amino acids long. The CDR3 loop reads CASSERGQGKANYGYTF. For the CDR3, the DNA is TGTGCCAGCAGTGAAAGGGGACAGGGTAAAGCTAACTATGGCTACACCTTC.

The chain couples TRBV20-1 to TRBJ2-7, with D hard to call. This CDR3 is built from 11 residues. V was shortened by 3 bases and J by 1 base, with 4 bases between the two germline ends. The germline gives CDR1 DFQATT, CDR2 SNEGSKA (reference sequence). The CDR3 bases are TGCAGTGCTAGGGAGTCCTACGAGCAGTACTTC. Translated: CSARESYEQYF.

The count of this clone is one. The rearrangement links TRBV2 to TRBJ2-1, with TRBD2 matching 13 bases. CDR1 is SNHLY and CDR2 is FYNNEI in the germline V gene. With V trimmed by 3 bases and J by 14 bases, 4 bases remained unmatched. The CDR3 is 13 amino acids. CDR3 DNA sequence: TGTGCCAGCAGTGAGGGACTAGCGGGGAGAAAGTTCTTC. Translating it yields CASSEGLAGRKFF. The whole variable domain, filled in from reference TRBV2 and TRBJ2-1, reads EPEVTQTPSHQVTQMGQEVILRCVPISNHLYFYWYRQILGQKVEFLVSFYNNEISEKSEIFDDQFSVERPDGSNFTLKIRSTKLEDSAMYFCASSEGLAGRKFFGPGTRLTVL.

The chain combines TRBV4-1 with TRBJ2-7, with 11 positions matching TRBD1. The V gene end was trimmed by 2 bases and the J gene end by 7 bases; junction bases not matched to a gene: 7. Germline values: CDR1 MGHRA, CDR2 YSYEKL. The CDR3 is 15 residues long. The CDR3 protein is CASSQRTGGAEEQYF. The CDR3 DNA reads TGCGCCAGCAGCCAACGGACAGGGGGCGCGGAGGAGCAGTACTTC.

The gene calls are TRBV28 and TRBJ1-2, with 8 nucleotides matching TRBD1. CDR3 length: 14 amino acids. CDR1 and CDR2 from the germline V gene are MDHEN and SYDVKM. With V trimmed by 8 bases and J by 6 bases, 11 bases remained unmatched. The CDR3 protein is CASGRDRGQDGYTF. As DNA, the CDR3 is TGTGCCAGCGGCCGAGACAGGGGCCAGGATGGCTACACCTTC.

V gene TRBV30 combines with J gene TRBJ1-2, with D possibly being TRBD1 (5 bases). Trimming shortened V by 3 bases and J by 4 bases, and 12 bases separated the two germline ends. The germline V gene encodes CDR1 GTSNPN and CDR2 SVGIG (reference sequence). CDR3 size: 13 residues. The CDR3 is CAWRSGGTYGYTF. In nucleotides, the CDR3 is TGTGCCTGGAGATCGGGGGGGACCTATGGCTACACCTTC.

The chain carries TRBV7-8 and TRBJ1-1; D may be TRBD1 (6 bases). CDR1 and CDR2 (germline): SGHVS, FQNEAQ. Trimming took 1 base from V and 1 from J, leaving 7 bases between them. There are 14 residues in the CDR3. In nucleotides, the CDR3 is TGTGCCAGCAGCTTAGTCAGGGGGAACACTGAAGCTTTCTTT. Translating gives CASSLVRGNTEAFF. Supplemented by reference TRBV7-8 and TRBJ1-1, the full variable domain reads GAGVSQSPRYKVAKRGQDVALRCDPISGHVSLFWYQQALGQGPEFLTYFQNEAQLDKSGLPSDRFFAERPEGSVSTLKIQRTQQEDSAVYLCASSLVRGNTEAFFGQGTRLTVV.

For this clone: At one boundary the junction diverges from the germline segment, which might be a read error. CDR3 nucleotide sequence: TGTGCCAGCAGTTCGGTTGCGAGCGGGGAACCAGACTTC. It is translated as CASSSVASGEPDF. The genes are TRBV6-6 and TRBJ2-5, with 7 nucleotides matching TRBD2. The CDR3 has 13 amino acids. Germline CDR1 and CDR2: MNHNY and SVGAGI (reference sequence).